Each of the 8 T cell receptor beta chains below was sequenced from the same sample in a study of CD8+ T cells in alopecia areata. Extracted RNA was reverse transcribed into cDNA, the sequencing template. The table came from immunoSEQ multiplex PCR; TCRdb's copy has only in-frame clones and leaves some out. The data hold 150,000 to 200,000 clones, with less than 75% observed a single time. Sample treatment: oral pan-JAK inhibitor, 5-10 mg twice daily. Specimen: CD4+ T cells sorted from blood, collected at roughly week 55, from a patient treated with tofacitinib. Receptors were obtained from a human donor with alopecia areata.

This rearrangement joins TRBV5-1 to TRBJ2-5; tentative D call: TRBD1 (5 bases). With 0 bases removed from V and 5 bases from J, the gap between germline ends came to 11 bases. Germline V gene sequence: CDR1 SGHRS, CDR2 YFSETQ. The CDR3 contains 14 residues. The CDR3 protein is CASSLGGMDETQYF. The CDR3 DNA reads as TGCGCCAGCAGCTTGGGGGGCATGGACGAGACCCAGTACTTC.

The chain's CDR3 is CATSPGDRPDEQYF. The CDR3 bases are TGTGCCACCAGCCCGGGGGACAGACCCGACGAGCAGTACTTC. This chain uses TRBV15 with TRBJ2-7; a possible D gene is TRBD1 (7 bases). Per germline, CDR1 LNHNV and CDR2 YYDKDF (reference sequence). The CDR3 length is 14 residues. The germline V and J ends were trimmed by 5 bases and 5 bases, with 16 bases remaining between them. The variable domain in full, completed from reference TRBV15 and TRBJ2-7, reads DAMVIQNPRYQVTQFGKPVTLSCSQTLNHNVMYWYQQKSSQAPKLLFHYYDKDFNNEADTPDNFQSRRPNTSFCFLDIRSPGLGDTAMYLCATSPGDRPDEQYFGPGTRLTVT.

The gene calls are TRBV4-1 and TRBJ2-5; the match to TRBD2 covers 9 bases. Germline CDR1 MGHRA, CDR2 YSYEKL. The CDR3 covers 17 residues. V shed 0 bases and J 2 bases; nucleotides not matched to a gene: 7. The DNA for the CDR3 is TGCGCCAGCAGCCAAGATCGCGGGACTAGCACGCAAGAGACCCAGTACTTC. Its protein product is CASSQDRGTSTQETQYF.

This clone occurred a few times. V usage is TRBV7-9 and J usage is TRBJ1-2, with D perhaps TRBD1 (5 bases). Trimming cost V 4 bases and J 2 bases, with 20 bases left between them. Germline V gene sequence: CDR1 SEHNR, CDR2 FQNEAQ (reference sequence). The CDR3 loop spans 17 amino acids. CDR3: CASSSPRSGGSNYGYTF. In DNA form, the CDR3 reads TGTGCCAGCAGCTCTCCTCGGTCGGGGGGGAGCAACTATGGCTACACCTTC.

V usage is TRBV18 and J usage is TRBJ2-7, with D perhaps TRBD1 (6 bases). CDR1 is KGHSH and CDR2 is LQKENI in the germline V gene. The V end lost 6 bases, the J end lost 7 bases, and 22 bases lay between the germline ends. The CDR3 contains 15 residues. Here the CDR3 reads CASSDTGLRSREQYF. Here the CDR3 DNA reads TGTGCCAGCTCGGATACAGGGCTTCGGTCGAGGGAGCAGTACTTC.

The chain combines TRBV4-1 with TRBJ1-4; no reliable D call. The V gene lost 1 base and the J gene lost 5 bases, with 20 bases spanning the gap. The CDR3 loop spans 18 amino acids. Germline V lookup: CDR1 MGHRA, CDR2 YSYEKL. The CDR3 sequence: CASSQALGHSLGNEKLFF. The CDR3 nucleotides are TGCGCCAGCAGCCAAGCCCTTGGCCACTCATTGGGAAATGAAAAACTGTTTTTT.

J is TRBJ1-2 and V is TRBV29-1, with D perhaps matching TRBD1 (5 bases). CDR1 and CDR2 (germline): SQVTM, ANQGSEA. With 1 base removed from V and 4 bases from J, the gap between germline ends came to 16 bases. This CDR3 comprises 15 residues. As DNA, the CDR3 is TGCAGCGTTGAAGGGCCGGTTAACCAGGGCTATGGCTACACCTTC. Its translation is CSVEGPVNQGYGYTF.

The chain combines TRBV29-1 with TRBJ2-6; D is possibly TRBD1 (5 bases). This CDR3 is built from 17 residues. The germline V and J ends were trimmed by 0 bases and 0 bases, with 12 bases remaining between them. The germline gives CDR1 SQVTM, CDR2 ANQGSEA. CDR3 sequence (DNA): TGCAGCGTTGAAGATCGACAGAAGAACTCTGGGGCCAACGTCCTGACTTTC. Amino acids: CSVEDRQKNSGANVLTF.